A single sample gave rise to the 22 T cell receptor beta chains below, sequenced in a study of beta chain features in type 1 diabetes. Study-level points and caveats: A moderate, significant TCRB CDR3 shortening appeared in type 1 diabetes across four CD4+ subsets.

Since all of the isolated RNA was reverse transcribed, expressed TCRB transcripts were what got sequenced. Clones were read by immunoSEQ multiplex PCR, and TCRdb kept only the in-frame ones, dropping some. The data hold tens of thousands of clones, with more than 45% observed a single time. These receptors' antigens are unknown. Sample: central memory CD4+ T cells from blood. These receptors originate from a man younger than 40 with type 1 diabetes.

CDR3 residues: CASSAGGGYGYTF. The CDR3 nucleotides are TGTGCCAGCAGCGCAGGAGGTGGCTATGGCTACACCTTC. The chain recombines TRBV7-9 with TRBJ1-2, with unresolved D. Deletions cut 5 bases from V and 4 bases from J, with 11 bases between. The germline CDR1 and CDR2 sequences are SEHNR and FQNEAQ (reference sequence). The CDR3 covers 13 residues.

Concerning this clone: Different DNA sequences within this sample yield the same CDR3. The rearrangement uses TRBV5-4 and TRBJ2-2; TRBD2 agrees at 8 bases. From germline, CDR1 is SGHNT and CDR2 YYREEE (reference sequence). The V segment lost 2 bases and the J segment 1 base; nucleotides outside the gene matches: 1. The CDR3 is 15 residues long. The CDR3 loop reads CASSFAGGNTGELFF. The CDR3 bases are TGTGCCAGCAGCTTCGCGGGGGGGAACACCGGGGAGCTGTTTTTT. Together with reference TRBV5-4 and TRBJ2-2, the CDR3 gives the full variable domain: ETGVTQSPTHLIKTRGQQVTLRCSSQSGHNTVSWYQQALGQGPQFIFQYYREEENGRGNFPPRFSGLQFPNYSSELNVNALELDDSALYLCASSFAGGNTGELFFGEGSRLTVL.

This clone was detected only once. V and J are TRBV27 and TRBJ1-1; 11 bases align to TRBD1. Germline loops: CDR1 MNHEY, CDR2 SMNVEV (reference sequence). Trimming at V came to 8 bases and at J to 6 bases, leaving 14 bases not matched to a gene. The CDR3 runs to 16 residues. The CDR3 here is CASRRGTGGYYSEAFF. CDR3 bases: TGTGCCAGCCGTCGAGGGACAGGGGGGTATTACTCTGAAGCTTTCTTT.

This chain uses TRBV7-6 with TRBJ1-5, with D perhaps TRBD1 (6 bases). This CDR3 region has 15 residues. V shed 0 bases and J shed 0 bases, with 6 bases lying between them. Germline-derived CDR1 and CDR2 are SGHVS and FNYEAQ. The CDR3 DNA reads TGTGCCAGCAGCTTAGCGACAGGTAGCAATCAGCCCCAGCATTTT. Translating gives CASSLATGSNQPQHF.

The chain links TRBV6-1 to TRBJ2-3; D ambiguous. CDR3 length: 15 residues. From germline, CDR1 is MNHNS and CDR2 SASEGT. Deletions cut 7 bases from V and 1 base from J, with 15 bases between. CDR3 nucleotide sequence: TGTGCCAGCACGAGCCCAGGCAAGGGCACAGATACGCAGTATTTT. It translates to CASTSPGKGTDTQYF.

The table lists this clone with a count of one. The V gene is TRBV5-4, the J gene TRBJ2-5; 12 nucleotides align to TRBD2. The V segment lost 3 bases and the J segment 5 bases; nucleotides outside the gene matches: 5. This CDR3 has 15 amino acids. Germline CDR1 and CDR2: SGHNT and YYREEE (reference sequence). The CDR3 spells CASSSSGTSGETQYF. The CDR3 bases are TGTGCCAGCAGCTCATCCGGGACTAGCGGGGAGACCCAGTACTTC.

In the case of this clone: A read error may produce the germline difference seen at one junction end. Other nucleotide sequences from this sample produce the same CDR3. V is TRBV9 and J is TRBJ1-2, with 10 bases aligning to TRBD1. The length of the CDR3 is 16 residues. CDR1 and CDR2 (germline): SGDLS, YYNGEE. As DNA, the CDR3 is TGTGCTAGCAGCGTAGACCTCGGGACAGGGGCGGGCGGCTACACCTTC. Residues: CASSVDLGTGAGGYTF.

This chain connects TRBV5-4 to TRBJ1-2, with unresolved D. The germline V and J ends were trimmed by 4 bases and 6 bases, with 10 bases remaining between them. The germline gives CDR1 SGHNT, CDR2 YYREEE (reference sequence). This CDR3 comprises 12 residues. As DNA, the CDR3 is TGTGCCAGCAGCCGCGCGGAGAATGGCTACACCTTC. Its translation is CASSRAENGYTF.

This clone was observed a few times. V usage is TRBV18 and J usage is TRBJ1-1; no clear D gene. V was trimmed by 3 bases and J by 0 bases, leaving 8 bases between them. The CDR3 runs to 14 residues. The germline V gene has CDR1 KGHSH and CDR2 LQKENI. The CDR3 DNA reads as TGTGCCAGCTCACCGGAACAGCTGAACACTGAAGCTTTCTTT. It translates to CASSPEQLNTEAFF.

As DNA, the CDR3 is TGTGCCACCAGCAGACCTAGTCCAGAAGGGGGGACCCAGTACTTC. The encoded protein is CATSRPSPEGGTQYF. The J gene is TRBJ2-5, the V gene TRBV15; a weak D match, TRBD1 (6 bases). Germline V gene data show CDR1 as LNHNV and CDR2 as YYDKDF (reference sequence). The V end lost 2 bases, the J end lost 7 bases, and 17 bases lay between the germline ends. This CDR3 is 15 amino acids long.

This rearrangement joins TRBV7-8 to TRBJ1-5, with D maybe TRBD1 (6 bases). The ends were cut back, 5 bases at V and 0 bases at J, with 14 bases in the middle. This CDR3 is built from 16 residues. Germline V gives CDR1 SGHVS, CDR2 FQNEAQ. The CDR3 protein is CASSKRGMDSNQPQHF. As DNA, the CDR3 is TGTGCCAGCAGCAAAAGGGGGATGGATAGCAATCAGCCCCAGCATTTT.

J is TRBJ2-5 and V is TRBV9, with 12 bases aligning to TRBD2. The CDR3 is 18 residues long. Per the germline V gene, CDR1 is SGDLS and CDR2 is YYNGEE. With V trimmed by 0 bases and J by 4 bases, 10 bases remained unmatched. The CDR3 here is CASSVGASGRASLETQYF. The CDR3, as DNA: TGTGCCAGCAGCGTAGGGGCTAGCGGGAGGGCTTCGCTAGAGACCCAGTACTTC.

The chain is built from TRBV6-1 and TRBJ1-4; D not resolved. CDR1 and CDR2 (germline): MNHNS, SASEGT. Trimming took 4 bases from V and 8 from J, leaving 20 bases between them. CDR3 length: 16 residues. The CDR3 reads CASSVVLSIEGEKLFF. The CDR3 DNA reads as TGTGCCAGCAGTGTTGTTTTGAGCATTGAGGGCGAAAAACTGTTTTTT.

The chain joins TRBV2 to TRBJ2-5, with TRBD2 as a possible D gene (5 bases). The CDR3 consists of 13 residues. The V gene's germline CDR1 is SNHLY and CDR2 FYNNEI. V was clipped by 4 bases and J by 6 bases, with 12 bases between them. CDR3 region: CASSGEGGKTQYF. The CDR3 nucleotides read TGTGCCAGCAGTGGCGAGGGCGGAAAGACCCAGTACTTC.

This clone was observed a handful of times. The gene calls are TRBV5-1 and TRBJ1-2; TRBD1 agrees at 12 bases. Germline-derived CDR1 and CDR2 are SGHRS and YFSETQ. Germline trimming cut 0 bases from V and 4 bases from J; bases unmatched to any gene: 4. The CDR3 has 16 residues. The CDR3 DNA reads TGCGCCAGCAGCTTGGAAGGGGACAGGGGGCTCTATGGCTACACCTTC. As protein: CASSLEGDRGLYGYTF.

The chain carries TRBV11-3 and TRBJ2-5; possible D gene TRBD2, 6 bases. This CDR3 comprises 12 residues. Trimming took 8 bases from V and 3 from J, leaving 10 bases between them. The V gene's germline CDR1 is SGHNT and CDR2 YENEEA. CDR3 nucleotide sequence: TGTGCCAGCGGCGCGGGAAAAGAGACCCAGTACTTC. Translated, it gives CASGAGKETQYF.

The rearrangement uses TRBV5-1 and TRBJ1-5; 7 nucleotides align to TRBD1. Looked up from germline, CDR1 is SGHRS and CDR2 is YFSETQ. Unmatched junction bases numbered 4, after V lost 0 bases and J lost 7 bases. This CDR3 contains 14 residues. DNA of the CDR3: TGCGCCAGCAGCTTGGGACAGGGAGAACAGCCCCAGCATTTT. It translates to CASSLGQGEQPQHF.

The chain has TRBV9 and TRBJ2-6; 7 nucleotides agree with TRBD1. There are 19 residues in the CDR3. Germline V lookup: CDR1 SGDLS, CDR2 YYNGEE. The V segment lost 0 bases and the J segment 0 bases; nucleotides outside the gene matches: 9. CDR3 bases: TGTGCCAGCAGCGTAGCCATCGGCAGGGGGTACTCTGGGGCCAACGTCCTGACTTTC. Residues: CASSVAIGRGYSGANVLTF.

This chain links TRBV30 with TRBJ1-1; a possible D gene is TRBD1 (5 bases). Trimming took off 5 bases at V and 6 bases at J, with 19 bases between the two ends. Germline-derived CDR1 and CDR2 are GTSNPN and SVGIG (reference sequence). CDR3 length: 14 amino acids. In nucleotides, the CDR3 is TGTGCCTGGCGCCCTCAGGGATCAGTCCCTGAAGCTTTCTTT. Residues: CAWRPQGSVPEAFF. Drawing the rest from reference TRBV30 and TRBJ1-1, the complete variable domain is SQTIHQWPATLVQPVGSPLSLECTVEGTSNPNLYWYRQAAGRGLQLLFYSVGIGQISSEVPQNLSASRPQDRQFILSSKKLLLSDSGFYLCAWRPQGSVPEAFFGQGTRLTVV.

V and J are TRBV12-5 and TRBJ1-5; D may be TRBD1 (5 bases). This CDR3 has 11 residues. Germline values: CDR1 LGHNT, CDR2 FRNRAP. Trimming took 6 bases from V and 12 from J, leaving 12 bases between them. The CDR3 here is CASGPAGRQHF. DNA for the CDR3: TGTGCTAGTGGACCCGCGGGACGCCAGCATTTT.

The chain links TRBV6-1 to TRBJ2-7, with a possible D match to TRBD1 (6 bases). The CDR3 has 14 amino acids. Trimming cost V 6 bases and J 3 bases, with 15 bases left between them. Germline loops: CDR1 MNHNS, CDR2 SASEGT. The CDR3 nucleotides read TGTGCCAGCAGGTTAGGGGGTATAATCTACGAGCAGTACTTC. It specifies CASRLGGIIYEQYF.

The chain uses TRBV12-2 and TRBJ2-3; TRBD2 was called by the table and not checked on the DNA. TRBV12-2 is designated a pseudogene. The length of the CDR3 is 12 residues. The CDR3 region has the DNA TGTGCAAGTCGCTTATTTATAAATACGCAGTATTTT. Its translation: CASRLFINTQYF.